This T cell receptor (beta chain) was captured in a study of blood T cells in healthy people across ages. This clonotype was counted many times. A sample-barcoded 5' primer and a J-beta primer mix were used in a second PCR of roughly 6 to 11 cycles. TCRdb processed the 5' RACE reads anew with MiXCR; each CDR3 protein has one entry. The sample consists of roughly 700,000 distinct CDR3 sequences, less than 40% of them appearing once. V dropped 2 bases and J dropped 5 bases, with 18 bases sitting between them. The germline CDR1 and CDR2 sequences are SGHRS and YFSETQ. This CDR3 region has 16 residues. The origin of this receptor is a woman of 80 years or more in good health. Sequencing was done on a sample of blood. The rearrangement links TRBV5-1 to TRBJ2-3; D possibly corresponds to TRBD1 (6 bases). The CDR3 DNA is TGCGCCAGCAGCTTCGAGGACGCAGGGGCGGGAGATACGCAGTATTTT. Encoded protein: CASSFEDAGAGDTQYF.